The 27 T cell receptor beta chains listed next were all sequenced from one sample in a study of response to subunit inactivated influenza vaccine (dated by TCRdb to 2017 to 2018). The library came from RT-PCR. These reads were obtained on an Illumina HiSeq 2500. In TCRdb, the public reads were trimmed at Q25 with fastp and aligned with MiXCR, with productive beta chains retained. Merged by CDR3 protein, the rows form single entries marked with the most common genes and DNA. The sample yields 650,000 to 700,000 distinct CDR3 sequences; 15% to 18% were counted once. The ten largest clones add up to 9.5% to 13% of the sample. Specimen: PBMCs from blood, collected less than 13 days after vaccination. These TCRs come from a man aged 50-60 years who received an inactivated influenza vaccine. Donor details come from another sample of the same person, matched by shared clones.

The chain carries TRBV21-1 and TRBJ2-7; the DNA was not used to check the table's D call, TRBD1. TRBV21-1 is termed a pseudogene. The CDR3 is 15 residues long. In nucleotides, the CDR3 is TGTGCCAGCAGCACTACGGGGGTTTGCCCCTACGAGCAGTACTTC. Translation gives CASSTTGVCPYEQYF.

In its sample, this clonotype was seen a few times. The gene calls are TRBV20-1 and TRBJ1-1; 7 bases agree with TRBD1. Per germline, CDR1 DFQATT and CDR2 SNEGSKA (reference sequence). The CDR3 length is 14 residues. V lost 5 bases to trimming and J lost 2 bases; unmatched junction nucleotides: 8. CDR3 nucleotide sequence: TGCAGTGCTTATCCAGGGACAGCAAACACTGAAGCTTTCTTT. It is translated as CSAYPGTANTEAFF.

This clonotype was counted ten times or more. V usage is TRBV12-3 or TRBV12-4 and J usage is TRBJ2-3; D is undetermined. This CDR3 region has 13 residues. The V gene lost 3 bases and the J gene lost 5 bases, with 9 bases spanning the gap. The CDR3 nucleotides are TGTGCCAGCAGTTTCGGGTTGCGAGATACGCAGTATTTT. Protein product: CASSFGLRDTQYF.

The CDR3 region is CSASRGRGVLNTEAFF. The CDR3 coding sequence is TGCAGTGCTTCCAGGGGAAGGGGGGTGTTGAACACTGAAGCTTTCTTT. The chain combines TRBV20-1 with TRBJ1-1, with D perhaps TRBD1 (6 bases). V lost 5 bases and J lost 0, with 19 bases in between. The CDR3 is 16 amino acids. Germline V gene lookup returns CDR1 DFQATT and CDR2 SNEGSKA (reference sequence).

This clonotype has more than one count but fewer than ten. The V and J genes are TRBV7-2 and TRBJ2-7; D gene ambiguous. CDR3 length: 14 residues. CDR1 SGHTA and CDR2 FQGNSA come from the germline V gene. V was pared by 0 bases and J by 1 base, with 7 bases between. The CDR3 region has the DNA TGTGCCAGCAGCTTAGCGACGATTTCCTACGAGCAGTACTTC. Encoded protein: CASSLATISYEQYF. Based on the CDR3 plus reference TRBV7-2 and TRBJ2-7, the full variable domain is GAGVSQSPSNKVTEKGKDVELRCDPISGHTALYWYRQSLGQGLEFLIYFQGNSAPDKSGLPSDRFSAERTGGSVSTLTIQRTQQEDSAVYLCASSLATISYEQYFGPGTRLTVT.

The table lists this clonotype with many counts. The chain employs TRBV6-2 or TRBV6-3 and TRBJ2-5; possible D gene TRBD2, 6 bases. CDR3 length: 14 amino acids. V was trimmed by 7 bases and J by 2 bases, leaving 14 bases between them. Germline CDR1 and CDR2: MNHEY and SVGEGT. CDR3 protein: CASIFGEDQETQYF. The CDR3 coding sequence is TGTGCCAGCATTTTCGGGGAGGATCAAGAGACCCAGTACTTC.

This clonotype was counted only a few times. CDR3 loop: CASGRDRGGPDGYTF. CDR3 sequence (DNA): TGTGCTAGTGGTAGGGACAGGGGCGGTCCTGATGGCTACACCTTC. The chain recombines TRBV12-5 with TRBJ1-2; 10 bases fit TRBD1. The CDR3 spans 15 residues. Germline V gives CDR1 LGHNT, CDR2 FRNRAP. V lost 5 bases and J lost 6; bases outside the gene matches: 9.

The table lists this clonotype with a few counts. The chain uses TRBV29-1 and TRBJ2-1; 8 positions match TRBD2. J was trimmed by 7 bases and V by 7 bases; bases with no gene match: 21. This CDR3 contains 17 residues. The germline V gene encodes CDR1 SQVTM and CDR2 ANQGSEA. This chain's CDR3 is CSATQEREILVRNEQFF. The CDR3 DNA is TGCAGCGCCACTCAGGAGCGGGAGATTTTGGTAAGGAATGAGCAGTTCTTC.

This clonotype was counted between two and nine times. The chain links TRBV7-2 to TRBJ2-3; 10 bases map to TRBD1. Germline V gene lookup returns CDR1 SGHTA and CDR2 FQGNSA. V lost 1 base to trimming and J lost 4 bases; unmatched junction nucleotides: 2. CDR3 length: 15 amino acids. CDR3 in amino acids: CASSLVGQGPDTQYF. The CDR3 nucleotides read TGTGCCAGCAGCTTAGTGGGACAGGGGCCAGATACGCAGTATTTT.

V gene TRBV28 combines with J gene TRBJ1-2, with 11 bases lining up with TRBD1. In germline, CDR1 is MDHEN, CDR2 SYDVKM. This CDR3 spans 15 amino acids. The V segment lost 8 bases and the J segment 4 bases; nucleotides outside the gene matches: 9. The CDR3 DNA reads as TGTGCCAGCCGGGACAGGGGGTACTCTGCCTATGGCTACACCTTC. Translating it yields CASRDRGYSAYGYTF.

This chain joins TRBV28 and TRBJ2-3; the D call may be TRBD1 or TRBD2 (7 bases each). CDR3 length: 17 residues. The V gene lost 6 bases and the J gene lost 1 base, with 20 bases spanning the gap. CDR1 is MDHEN, CDR2 SYDVKM, per germline. The CDR3, as DNA: TGTGCCAGCAGCAGGGGGGGCAGGGTGTATGGCACAGATACGCAGTATTTT. Protein product: CASSRGGRVYGTDTQYF. Looking up the rest from reference TRBV28 and TRBJ2-3 gives the full variable domain: DVKVTQSSRYLVKRTGEKVFLECVQDMDHENMFWYRQDPGLGLRLIYFSYDVKMKEKGDIPEGYSVSREKKERFSLILESASTNQTSMYLCASSRGGRVYGTDTQYFGPGTRLTVL.

The chain couples TRBV28 to TRBJ1-3; 12 nucleotides agree with TRBD1. The V gene end was trimmed by 6 bases and the J gene end by 8 bases; junction bases not matched to a gene: 5. There are 14 residues in the CDR3. Germline assignment: CDR1 MDHEN and CDR2 SYDVKM. CDR3 in amino acids: CASRGTGGVDTIYF. Written as DNA, the CDR3 is TGTGCCAGCAGGGGGACAGGGGGCGTGGACACCATATATTTT.

This clonotype was detected a few times. The chain combines TRBV9 with TRBJ2-3; 9 bases are shared with TRBD1. The CDR3 length is 15 residues. The V segment lost 3 bases and the J segment 4 bases; nucleotides outside the gene matches: 6. Germline V gene data show CDR1 as SGDLS and CDR2 as YYNGEE. CDR3 residues: CASSGGQGGSDTQYF. CDR3 DNA: TGTGCCAGCAGCGGGGGACAGGGTGGGTCAGATACGCAGTATTTT.

This clonotype was recorded at least ten times. The chain has TRBV20-1 and TRBJ2-1, with D tentatively TRBD1 or TRBD2 (5 bases each). The CDR3 consists of 14 residues. Trimming removed 4 bases at V and 1 base at J, with 11 bases between. Germline V gene sequence: CDR1 DFQATT, CDR2 SNEGSKA (reference sequence). CDR3 sequence reads: CSAKDGTSYNEQFF. The CDR3 bases are TGCAGTGCTAAGGACGGGACGTCCTACAATGAGCAGTTCTTC.

The genes are TRBV7-9 and TRBJ2-1, with D possibly being TRBD1 (6 bases). This CDR3 spans 15 amino acids. The ends were cut back, 1 base at V and 8 bases at J, with 15 bases in the middle. Germline V gene data show CDR1 as SEHNR and CDR2 as FQNEAQ (reference sequence). CDR3 region: CASSLEGDFAYEQFF. CDR3 bases: TGTGCCAGCAGCTTAGAGGGGGATTTCGCGTATGAGCAGTTCTTC.

This clonotype was detected ten times or more. V gene TRBV4-1 combines with J gene TRBJ2-3; D is undetermined. Germline V gene data show CDR1 as MGHRA and CDR2 as YSYEKL. V lost 0 bases to trimming and J lost 7 bases, with 17 bases between them. This CDR3 region has 16 residues. The CDR3 DNA follows: TGCGCCAGCAGCCAAGATAGTTCGTTGCGAGTTAATACGCAGTATTTT. This encodes CASSQDSSLRVNTQYF.

This clonotype was seen more than once but under ten times. The rearrangement links TRBV12-3 or TRBV12-4 to TRBJ1-5, with 8 bases matching TRBD1. With 6 bases clipped from V and 3 bases from J, the junction kept 4 bases outside the gene matches. There are 14 residues in the CDR3. The CDR3 DNA reads as TGTGCCAGCAGCCCCAGGGGGCCCAATCAGCCCCAGCATTTT. Translated: CASSPRGPNQPQHF.

Details on this clonotype: A much more abundant neighbour one base away suggests this may be a read error. V usage is TRBV29-1 and J usage is TRBJ2-1; the D gene could be TRBD1 or TRBD2 (5 bases each). The CDR3 covers 14 residues. Germline V lookup: CDR1 SQVTM, CDR2 ANQGSEA. Here the CDR3 DNA reads TGCAGCGCCCTGGCTGGGACGCACCACAATGAGCGGTTCTTC. It codes for CSALAGTHHNERFF.

This clonotype was seen more than once but under ten times. CDR3 protein: CASSSNIAGGRETQYF. CDR3 sequence (DNA): TGTGCCAGCAGTTCAAACATAGCGGGGGGCCGAGAGACCCAGTACTTC. The rearrangement joins TRBV7-2 to TRBJ2-5; 10 positions match TRBD2. Germline CDR1 and CDR2: SGHTA and FQGNSA. After removal of 6 bases from V and 4 bases from J, the junction contained 11 bases not matched to a gene. This CDR3 comprises 16 residues.

This clonotype has only a few counts. This chain uses TRBV28 with TRBJ2-1; D unclear. CDR1 and CDR2 from the germline V gene are MDHEN and SYDVKM. The length of the CDR3 is 17 residues. V was clipped by 2 bases and J by 2 bases, with 16 bases between them. CDR3 residues: CASSLVGRLPTYNEQFF. CDR3 sequence (DNA): TGTGCCAGCAGTTTAGTCGGGCGGCTACCCACCTACAATGAGCAGTTCTTC.

The genes are TRBV10-3 and TRBJ2-1; TRBD2 aligns across 10 bases. The CDR3 totals 14 residues. Germline V gene data show CDR1 as ENHRY and CDR2 as SYGVKD. The junction had 2 bases not matched to a gene; V was cut back by 6 bases and J by 3 bases. The CDR3 protein is CAIRPSGSYNEQFF. For the CDR3, the DNA is TGTGCCATCAGACCTAGCGGGAGCTACAATGAGCAGTTCTTC.

The chain recombines TRBV6-6 with TRBJ2-2; D not resolved. Looked up from germline, CDR1 is MNHNY and CDR2 is SVGAGI (reference sequence). Trimming left V 4 bases short and J 4 bases short, with 7 bases between. The length of the CDR3 is 13 residues. The CDR3 here is CASSFVATGELFF. The CDR3 nucleotides are TGTGCCAGCAGTTTTGTAGCCACCGGGGAGCTGTTTTTT.

This clonotype occurred a few times. The CDR3 DNA reads TGTGCCAGCAGCCGGGACATAATCGAGCAGTACTTC. Amino acid sequence: CASSRDIIEQYF. This chain uses TRBV11-2 with TRBJ2-7; a possible D gene is TRBD1 (6 bases). This CDR3 has 12 amino acids. Germline loops: CDR1 SGHAT, CDR2 FQNNGV. V dropped 5 bases and J dropped 6 bases, with 11 bases sitting between them.

The chain is built from TRBV2 and TRBJ2-2; D is unresolved. CDR1 is SNHLY and CDR2 is FYNNEI in the germline V gene. CDR3 size: 14 residues. V was trimmed by 8 bases and J by 3 bases, leaving 13 bases between them. The CDR3 nucleotides read TGTGCCAGCGATTCTATAGCAGACACCGGGGAGCTGTTTTTT. Amino acids: CASDSIADTGELFF.

The chain joins TRBV15 to TRBJ2-3, with 11 bases fitting TRBD2. The CDR3 is made up of 20 amino acids. Trimming at V came to 0 bases and at J to 5 bases, leaving 16 bases not matched to a gene. Per the germline V gene, CDR1 is LNHNV and CDR2 is YYDKDF (reference sequence). CDR3 nucleotides: TGTGCCACCAGCAGAGAGGGGACAGAAGTACTAGCGGGAGTACTAGATACGCAGTATTTT. Protein product: CATSREGTEVLAGVLDTQYF.

V usage is TRBV24-1 and J usage is TRBJ2-2; no definite D call. Germline V CDR1 and CDR2: KGHDR, SFDVKD. Trimming left V 10 bases short and J 4 bases short, with 15 bases between. The CDR3 sequence is 14 residues long. The CDR3 coding sequence is TGTGCCACTAAGCACGCCTCCAGCACCGGGGAGCTGTTTTTT. It encodes CATKHASSTGELFF.

The chain links TRBV29-1 to TRBJ1-2; D possibly corresponds to TRBD1 (5 bases). Germline V CDR1 and CDR2: SQVTM, ANQGSEA. V shed 0 bases and J shed 2 bases, with 10 bases lying between them. The CDR3 loop spans 14 amino acids. Here the CDR3 DNA reads TGCAGCGTTGAAGATCGGAGGGACAACTATGGCTACACCTTC. It codes for CSVEDRRDNYGYTF.